This TCR beta chain is from a study of T cells in Graves' hyperthyroidism and ophthalmopathy. The study included ophthalmopathy patients with Clinical Activity Score at least 3, NOSPECS grade at least 4 and duration under 3 months. Pregnant or lactating patients were excluded, as were those with uncontrolled infection or other autoimmune disease. This clonotype was observed at least ten times. RNA transcripts were the template for amplifying TCR beta CDR3 regions. The HTBI primer set served for first-round RT-PCR of the TCR CDR3. TCRdb ran MiXCR on the multiplex PCR reads and lists one entry per CDR3 protein. The data show about half a million distinct CDR3 sequences, with approximately 24% seen just once and about 11% held by the top ten. Germline V gene sequence: CDR1 SGHAT, CDR2 FQNNGV. The CDR3 extends over 16 amino acids. V was pared by 6 bases and J by 5 bases, with 19 bases between.

The TCR originated in a woman aged 30 to 39 with Graves' ophthalmopathy. Input material: blood. This chain uses TRBV11-2 with TRBJ2-2; the D gene could be TRBD1 or TRBD2 (6 bases each). DNA for the CDR3: TGTGCCAGCAGTCTAGTACACACAGGGAGGACCGGGGAGCTGTTTTTT. Residues: CASSLVHTGRTGELFF.